The 25 T cell receptor beta chains in this list originate from one sample, sequenced in a study of blood T cell repertoires in COVID-19. Clones were sequenced by immunoSEQ multiplex PCR, and TCRdb holds only the in-frame ones, with some missing. The sample has fewer than 350,000 clones, roughly nine tenths seen once. The sequenced sample was PBMCs or T cells enriched from blood (not recorded which). The receptor set was obtained from a woman aged 40 to 50 who had recovered from COVID-19.

V usage is TRBV19 and J usage is TRBJ1-5, with TRBD1 identical over 7 bases. The length of the CDR3 is 13 residues. The germline CDR1 and CDR2 sequences are LNHDA and SQIVND (reference sequence). V trimming: 1 base; J trimming: 8 bases; junction bases outside the gene matches: 2. The CDR3 loop is CASSIGQGKPQHF. CDR3 nucleotide sequence: TGTGCCAGTAGTATAGGACAGGGTAAGCCCCAGCATTTT.

J is TRBJ2-7 and V is TRBV2; D call uncertain. In germline, CDR1 is SNHLY, CDR2 FYNNEI. The CDR3 sequence is 15 residues long. Trimming took 7 bases from V and 3 from J, leaving 19 bases between them. CDR3 region: CASTRRSVTDYEQYF. CDR3 sequence (DNA): TGTGCCAGCACCCGTCGATCGGTTACAGACTACGAGCAGTACTTC.

The CDR3 DNA reads TGTGCCAGCTCCCCCCCTTACAATGAGCAGTTCTTC. Translated: CASSPPYNEQFF. The chain combines TRBV18 with TRBJ2-1; D unclear. V dropped 6 bases and J dropped 4 bases, with 7 bases sitting between them. The CDR3 spans 12 residues. Germline values: CDR1 KGHSH, CDR2 LQKENI.

This rearrangement joins TRBV5-6 to TRBJ1-2; D uncertain. V was pared by 0 bases and J by 0 bases, with 15 bases between. From germline, CDR1 is SGHDT and CDR2 YYEEEE. The CDR3 totals 17 residues. For the CDR3, the DNA is TGTGCCAGCAGCTTGGATTGGGAGACGGGTTCTAACTATGGCTACACCTTC. It is translated as CASSLDWETGSNYGYTF.

V usage is TRBV5-6 and J usage is TRBJ1-6; perhaps TRBD1 as D (5 bases). This CDR3 is built from 13 residues. The germline V gene has CDR1 SGHDT and CDR2 YYEEEE. V lost 3 bases and J 6 bases, leaving 7 bases between the germline ends. Written as DNA, the CDR3 is TGTGCCAGCAGCTGGGGCTTTAATTCACCCCTCCACTTT. Its protein is CASSWGFNSPLHF.

The rearrangement uses TRBV7-3 and TRBJ1-2, with a tentative D call TRBD1 (5 bases). The CDR3 has 13 amino acids. V was trimmed by 4 bases and J by 8 bases, leaving 14 bases between them. Germline CDR1 SGHTA, CDR2 FQGTGA. CDR3: CASSSQGPGGYTF. The CDR3 region has the DNA TGTGCCAGCAGCTCTCAGGGTCCTGGGGGCTACACCTTC.

This clone was found once. This CDR3 is CASSAAGADTQYF. DNA of the CDR3: TGTGCCAGCAGTGCCGCAGGGGCAGATACGCAGTATTTT. The chain has TRBV6-4 and TRBJ2-3; a weak D match, TRBD1 (6 bases). Looked up from germline, CDR1 is MRHNA and CDR2 is SNTAGT. The CDR3 is made up of 13 amino acids. V was shortened by 4 bases and J by 4 bases, with 9 bases between the two germline ends.

The gene calls are TRBV6-6 and TRBJ2-5; TRBD2 aligns across 7 bases. The CDR3 sequence is 13 residues long. With 6 bases clipped from V and 3 bases from J, the junction kept 4 bases outside the gene matches. CDR1 is MNHNY and CDR2 is SVGAGI in the germline V gene (reference sequence). CDR3 in DNA: TGTGCCAGCAGAGCGGGGCCAAAAGAGACCCAGTACTTC. Residues: CASRAGPKETQYF.

This chain uses TRBV9 with TRBJ2-1; a weak D match, TRBD2 (5 bases). Germline values: CDR1 SGDLS, CDR2 YYNGEE. Trimming stripped 0 bases from V and 2 bases from J, with 9 bases between. This CDR3 is built from 15 residues. CDR3 DNA sequence: TGTGCCAGCAGCGTAGCGGCTAGCACCTACAATGAGCAGTTCTTC. It is translated as CASSVAASTYNEQFF. The variable domain in full, with the rest retrieved from reference TRBV9 and TRBJ2-1, is DSGVTQTPKHLITATGQRVTLRCSPRSGDLSVYWYQQSLDQGLQFLIQYYNGEERAKGNILERFSAQQFPDLHSELNLSSLELGDSALYFCASSVAASTYNEQFFGPGTRLTVL.

The V call is TRBV14, the J call TRBJ2-2, with a tentative D call TRBD2 (5 bases). Germline CDR1 reads SGHDN; CDR2 reads FVKESK. V was trimmed by 2 bases and J by 0 bases, leaving 10 bases between them. The CDR3 contains 16 residues. The CDR3 loop reads CASSQLAGSNTGELFF. The CDR3 region has the DNA TGTGCCAGCAGCCAACTCGCGGGTTCGAACACCGGGGAGCTGTTTTTT.

This chain links TRBV4-1 with TRBJ1-6, with D perhaps matching TRBD1 (5 bases). Germline loops: CDR1 MGHRA, CDR2 YSYEKL. CDR3 length: 15 amino acids. V was cut by 0 bases and J by 3 bases, with 6 bases left in between. CDR3 protein: CASSQEGGYNSPLHF. As DNA, the CDR3 is TGCGCCAGCAGCCAAGAGGGGGGCTATAATTCACCCCTCCACTTT.

V gene TRBV5-4 combines with J gene TRBJ2-5, with 13 bases fitting TRBD2. Germline values: CDR1 SGHNT, CDR2 YYREEE (reference sequence). V was pared by 1 base and J by 5 bases, with 8 bases of the junction left unmatched. The CDR3 sequence is 17 residues long. The CDR3: CASSLLILAGGEETQYF. CDR3 DNA sequence: TGTGCCAGCAGCTTGCTGATACTAGCGGGAGGGGAGGAGACCCAGTACTTC.

V gene TRBV29-1 combines with J gene TRBJ1-2, with D hard to call. This CDR3 is 14 amino acids long. Germline-derived CDR1 and CDR2 are SQVTM and ANQGSEA. V was trimmed by 2 bases and J by 8 bases, leaving 18 bases between them. DNA of the CDR3: TGCAGCGTTGAAACCGCTGAGGCAGCCGGAGGCTACACCTTC. Amino acid sequence: CSVETAEAAGGYTF. Variable domain in full (rest from reference TRBV29-1 and TRBJ1-2): SAVISQKPSRDICQRGTSLTIQCQVDSQVTMMFWYRQQPGQSLTLIATANQGSEATYESGFVIDKFPISRPNLTFSTLTVSNMSPEDSSIYLCSVETAEAAGGYTFGSGTRLTVV.

The chain recombines TRBV12-5 with TRBJ1-1, with D perhaps matching TRBD1 (6 bases). CDR1 LGHNT and CDR2 FRNRAP come from the germline V gene. V was pared by 5 bases and J by 3 bases, with 16 bases between. The CDR3 sequence is 15 residues long. The CDR3 protein is CASGAEQGWDTEAFF. In nucleotides, the CDR3 is TGTGCTAGTGGTGCCGAACAGGGTTGGGACACTGAAGCTTTCTTT.

The chain links TRBV2 to TRBJ2-2; D not resolved. Germline CDR1 and CDR2: SNHLY and FYNNEI. The CDR3 totals 15 residues. V lost 10 bases and J lost 4, with 19 bases in between. CDR3 residues: CATYAGTPGTGELFF. DNA of the CDR3: TGTGCCACCTATGCCGGAACCCCGGGCACCGGGGAGCTGTTTTTT.

J is TRBJ2-7 and V is TRBV5-6; a possible D gene is TRBD1 (6 bases). Germline values: CDR1 SGHDT, CDR2 YYEEEE. CDR3 size: 12 residues. The ends were cut back, 5 bases at V and 5 bases at J, with 11 bases in the middle. For the CDR3, the DNA is TGTGCCAGCAGGTCTACAGGGAACGAGCAGTACTTC. Translating gives CASRSTGNEQYF.

This chain connects TRBV9 to TRBJ1-2; 10 bases agree with TRBD1. Germline V CDR1 and CDR2: SGDLS, YYNGEE. CDR3 length: 15 residues. After removal of 2 bases from V and 4 bases from J, the junction contained 5 bases not matched to a gene. CDR3 region: CASSVDRGTFYGYTF. The CDR3 DNA sequence: TGTGCCAGCAGCGTGGACAGGGGGACGTTCTATGGCTACACCTTC.

The chain couples TRBV7-9 to TRBJ1-2, with TRBD1 as a possible D gene (6 bases). Germline V lookup: CDR1 SEHNR, CDR2 FQNEAQ (reference sequence). Trimming shortened V by 1 base and J by 0 bases, and 12 bases separated the two germline ends. The CDR3 is 16 amino acids. The CDR3 bases are TGTGCCAGCAGCTTAGTACAGGGCAGCTCTAACTATGGCTACACCTTC. It encodes CASSLVQGSSNYGYTF. The complete variable domain, with remaining parts taken from reference TRBV7-9 and TRBJ1-2, reads DTGVSQNPRHKITKRGQNVTFRCDPISEHNRLYWYRQTLGQGPEFLTYFQNEAQLEKSRLLSDRFSAERPKGSFSTLEIQRTEQGDSAMYLCASSLVQGSSNYGYTFGSGTRLTVV.

The chain uses TRBV6-1 and TRBJ2-3; 10 bases map to TRBD2. The CDR3 sequence is 15 residues long. In germline, CDR1 is MNHNS, CDR2 SASEGT. V lost 3 bases to trimming and J lost 11 bases; unmatched junction nucleotides: 11. CDR3 sequence reads: CASSEQRTSGLGQYF. In DNA, the CDR3 is TGTGCCAGCAGTGAGCAGAGGACTAGCGGCTTGGGGCAGTATTTT.

This rearrangement joins TRBV4-1 to TRBJ2-5; TRBD2 agrees at 9 bases. The germline CDR1 and CDR2 sequences are MGHRA and YSYEKL. V shed 1 base and J 6 bases; nucleotides not matched to a gene: 9. The CDR3 is 16 residues long. CDR3 DNA: TGCGCCAGCAGCCAAGGGGCGGGGGGGGCTAAGAAGACCCAGTACTTC. It specifies CASSQGAGGAKKTQYF.

The chain recombines TRBV5-1 with TRBJ2-1; 14 bases match TRBD2. Losses at the gene ends were 4 bases for V and 2 bases for J; bases not matched to a gene: 8. The CDR3 has 18 amino acids. Germline values: CDR1 SGHRS, CDR2 YFSETQ. The CDR3 bases are TGCGCCAGCAGCATCCCCGGGACTAGCGGGGGTACCTACAATGAGCAGTTCTTC. This gives the protein CASSIPGTSGGTYNEQFF.

The rearrangement uses TRBV27 and TRBJ1-1; D is perhaps TRBD1 (6 bases). Deletions cut 6 bases from V and 0 bases from J, with 11 bases between. Germline V gives CDR1 MNHEY, CDR2 SMNVEV (reference sequence). The CDR3 runs 14 residues. This CDR3 is CASRVDRMNTEAFF. As DNA, the CDR3 is TGTGCCAGCAGGGTCGACAGGATGAACACTGAAGCTTTCTTT.

The V call is TRBV14, the J call TRBJ2-7; D gene uncertain. The CDR3 runs to 14 residues. Germline-derived CDR1 and CDR2 are SGHDN and FVKESK. Trimming pared 4 bases from V and 2 bases from J, leaving 12 bases between. The CDR3 loop is CASSPLVGPYEQYF. The CDR3 bases are TGTGCCAGCAGCCCCCTGGTGGGCCCCTACGAGCAGTACTTC.

The chain joins TRBV7-3 to TRBJ1-2, with 9 bases aligning to TRBD1. Germline lookup yields CDR1 SGHTA and CDR2 FQGTGA. This CDR3 comprises 15 residues. V gave up 3 bases and J gave up 6 bases; unmatched junction bases: 8. CDR3 amino acids: CASSLGYRGQNGYTF. DNA for the CDR3: TGTGCCAGCAGCTTGGGATACAGGGGGCAGAATGGCTACACCTTC.

This clone was seen ten or more times. V usage is TRBV4-1 and J usage is TRBJ1-2; 9 bases align to TRBD1. The germline CDR1 and CDR2 sequences are MGHRA and YSYEKL. The CDR3 runs to 15 residues. Unmatched junction bases numbered 11, after V lost 4 bases and J lost 8 bases. The CDR3 region has the DNA TGCGCCAGCAGCCCTCGAGGACAGGGGCCCTGGGGCTACACCTTC. This encodes CASSPRGQGPWGYTF.